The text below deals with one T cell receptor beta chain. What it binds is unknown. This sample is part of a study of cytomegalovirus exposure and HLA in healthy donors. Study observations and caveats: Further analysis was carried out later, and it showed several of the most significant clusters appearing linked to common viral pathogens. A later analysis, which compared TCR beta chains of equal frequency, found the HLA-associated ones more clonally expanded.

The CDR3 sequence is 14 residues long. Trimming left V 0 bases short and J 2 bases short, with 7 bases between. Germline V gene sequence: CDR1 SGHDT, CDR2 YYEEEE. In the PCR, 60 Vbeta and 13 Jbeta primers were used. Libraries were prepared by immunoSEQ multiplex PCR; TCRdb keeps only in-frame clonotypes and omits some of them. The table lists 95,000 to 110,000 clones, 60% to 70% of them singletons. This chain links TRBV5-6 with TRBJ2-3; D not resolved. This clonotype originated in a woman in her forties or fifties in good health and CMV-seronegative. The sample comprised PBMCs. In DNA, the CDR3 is TGTGCCAGCAGCTTGGGAGGTGCCACAGATACGCAGTATTTT. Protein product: CASSLGGATDTQYF.